These 13 T cell receptor beta chains originate from one sample sequenced in a study of metastatic and nonmetastatic thyroid tumors. All patients reached thyroid surgery having received no treatment beforehand. TCRdb redid the clone calls on the PCR reads using MiXCR. The profile shows approximately 7,000 clones, roughly a quarter of them singletons. Sequencing used adjacent normal tissue. These receptors were obtained from a male donor with papillary thyroid cancer or a benign thyroid nodule (not recorded which). Some clones in this sample may be carry-over from other donors' samples.

Concerning this clone itself: At one end the junction does not follow the germline gene, possibly because of a read error. The chain uses TRBV28 and TRBJ1-3; D perhaps matches TRBD1 (6 bases). Looked up from germline, CDR1 is MDHEN and CDR2 is SYDVKM. The CDR3 is made up of 13 amino acids. CDR3 bases: TGTGCCAGCCGTTGCCAGGGGTCTGGCACCATAAATTTT. Protein product: CASRCQGSGTINF.

The chain uses TRBV11-2 and TRBJ1-1, with a tentative D call TRBD1 (5 bases). Germline assignment: CDR1 SGHAT and CDR2 FQNNGV. The CDR3 has 16 amino acids. Deletions cut 1 base from V and 1 base from J, with 13 bases between. The CDR3 nucleotides read TGTGCCAGCAGCTTAGTAGTTGGCCAGGGGAACACTGAAGCTTTCTTT. Amino acids: CASSLVVGQGNTEAFF.

The gene calls are TRBV30 and TRBJ2-5, with D possibly TRBD2 on 5 matching bases. The CDR3 runs 11 residues. The V gene lost 5 bases and the J gene lost 10 bases, with 14 bases spanning the gap. Germline V gene data show CDR1 as GTSNPN and CDR2 as SVGIG (reference sequence). CDR3 residues: CAWEVGGNQYF. CDR3 coding DNA: TGTGCCTGGGAGGTTGGAGGAAACCAGTACTTC.

This clone was recorded many times. The rearrangement joins TRBV7-4 to TRBJ2-6; possibly TRBD1 for D (5 bases). Germline V gene lookup returns CDR1 SGHVT and CDR2 SQSDAQ. V dropped 2 bases and J dropped 0 bases, with 20 bases sitting between them. The CDR3 has 20 amino acids. The CDR3 DNA reads as TGTGCCAGCAGCTTATCTGATCTGCGACAGCTACTCTCTGGGGCCAACGTCCTGACTTTC. It specifies CASSLSDLRQLLSGANVLTF.

This CDR3 is CAWSLGGTEAFF. The CDR3 DNA follows: TGTGCCTGGAGTCTGGGAGGAACTGAAGCTTTCTTT. This sequence joins TRBV30 and TRBJ1-1; D remains ambiguous. This CDR3 has 12 residues. Germline V gives CDR1 GTSNPN, CDR2 SVGIG (reference sequence). Trimming stripped 2 bases from V and 5 bases from J, with 9 bases between.

The rearrangement links TRBV3-1 to TRBJ2-2; D remains ambiguous. The germline V gene encodes CDR1 LGHDT and CDR2 YNNKEL (reference sequence). Trimming stripped 3 bases from V and 10 bases from J, with 9 bases between. The CDR3 has 12 amino acids. The CDR3 region is CASSHQNQELFF. CDR3 DNA: TGTGCCAGCAGCCACCAGAACCAGGAGCTGTTTTTT.

By sample fraction, this clone is medium-sized. This chain uses TRBV2 with TRBJ2-7; D ambiguous. Trimming took 8 bases from V and 1 from J, leaving 12 bases between them. Germline V lookup: CDR1 SNHLY, CDR2 FYNNEI. This CDR3 region has 13 residues. The chain's CDR3 is CASLVAPSYEQYF. The CDR3, as DNA: TGTGCCAGCCTCGTCGCGCCGTCCTACGAGCAGTACTTC.

The count of this clone is one. The rearrangement joins TRBV20-1 to TRBJ2-2, with D perhaps assigned TRBD1 or TRBD2 (6 bases each). The germline gives CDR1 DFQATT, CDR2 SNEGSKA (reference sequence). The V end lost 3 bases, the J end lost 1 base, and 12 bases lay between the germline ends. The CDR3 totals 15 residues. Here the CDR3 reads CSARGGHMNTGELFF. The CDR3 bases are TGCAGTGCTAGGGGGGGACACATGAACACCGGGGAGCTGTTTTTT.

The V and J genes are TRBV11-2 and TRBJ2-7; 8 bases fit TRBD2. This CDR3 is 14 amino acids long. Per the germline V gene, CDR1 is SGHAT and CDR2 is FQNNGV. Trimming at V came to 5 bases and at J to 2 bases, leaving 5 bases not matched to a gene. The CDR3 sequence is CASSKEGLAYEQYF. DNA of the CDR3: TGTGCCAGCAGCAAAGAGGGACTAGCCTACGAGCAGTACTTC.

This clone is termed medium-sized. The chain joins TRBV4-3 to TRBJ1-3; no clear D gene. Germline values: CDR1 LGHNA, CDR2 YSLEER. The CDR3 length is 12 residues. Trimming stripped 4 bases from V and 5 bases from J, with 6 bases between. In nucleotides, the CDR3 is TGCGCCAGCAGCCTTACGCGAAACACCATATATTTT. This translates into CASSLTRNTIYF.

This clone came up a few times. The V gene is TRBV28, the J gene TRBJ2-5; no definite D call. V dropped 3 bases and J dropped 5 bases, with 19 bases sitting between them. The CDR3 covers 16 residues. Per germline, CDR1 MDHEN and CDR2 SYDVKM. CDR3 nucleotides: TGTGCCAGCAGTTTGCACACCCGTGCCTCCGAGGAGACCCAGTACTTC. Residues: CASSLHTRASEETQYF. Full variable domain (outside the CDR3, taken from reference TRBV28 and TRBJ2-5): DVKVTQSSRYLVKRTGEKVFLECVQDMDHENMFWYRQDPGLGLRLIYFSYDVKMKEKGDIPEGYSVSREKKERFSLILESASTNQTSMYLCASSLHTRASEETQYFGPGTRLLVL.

This clone was seen a single time. The V call is TRBV27, the J call TRBJ1-1, with D possibly matching TRBD1 (5 bases). Germline V CDR1 and CDR2: MNHEY, SMNVEV (reference sequence). Trimming removed 7 bases at V and 6 bases at J, with 21 bases between. This CDR3 spans 15 amino acids. CDR3 amino acids: CASTAIGHSDPEAFF. The CDR3 DNA reads as TGTGCCAGCACCGCGATAGGACACAGCGACCCTGAAGCTTTCTTT.

This clone was seen a few times. The J gene is TRBJ1-1, the V gene TRBV6-1; TRBD1 aligns across 9 bases. CDR3 size: 13 residues. V shed 5 bases, J shed 7 bases, and the junction held 5 bases outside the gene matches. Germline V lookup: CDR1 MNHNS, CDR2 SASEGT. Written as DNA, the CDR3 is TGTGCCAGCAGTTTAACAGGGGGCGTTGAAGCTTTCTTT. Translated: CASSLTGGVEAFF.